The clone carrying this T cell receptor (beta chain) has just one count. The data are from a study of control samples from healthy donors and cancer patients. Here immunoSEQ multiplex PCR was the method, and the copy in TCRdb shows in-frame clones only, minus some. The repertoire holds some 150,000 clones, with roughly 94% as singletons. Source material: PBMCs. This sequence was found in a man aged 60-69 years with colorectal cancer.

This chain's CDR3 is CASSFRASIRYEQYF. In nucleotides, the CDR3 is TGTGCCAGCAGTTTTAGGGCGAGCATACGCTACGAGCAGTACTTC. The chain links TRBV27 to TRBJ2-7; D is unresolved. The CDR3 is made up of 15 amino acids. Trimming pared 3 bases from V and 3 bases from J, leaving 15 bases between. From germline, CDR1 is MNHEY and CDR2 SMNVEV (reference sequence).